This paragraph reports one T cell receptor (beta chain). Its specificity is not known. This sample is part of a study of Graves' ophthalmopathy and Graves' hyperthyroidism. Study-wide findings and caveats: Detection in blood was also observed for most expanded thyroid clonotypes above 0.001 frequency. A 13-signature model separated ophthalmopathy from stable hyperthyroidism, reaching 85% to 90% sensitivity and around 81% specificity cross-validated. Prediction of ophthalmopathy progression reached roughly 70% sensitivity and approximately 74% specificity.

The authors amplified TCR beta CDR3 regions, and they did so from RNA transcripts for repertoire sequencing. Second-round multiplex PCR followed a first-round RT-PCR using HTBI primers. From the multiplex PCR reads, TCRdb called clonotypes with MiXCR, one entry per CDR3 protein. The data contain 45,000 to 60,000 distinct CDR3 sequences, approximately 52% of them seen just once; the ten biggest clones take up over 3.5%. The CDR3 has 12 residues. The germline gives CDR1 KGHDR, CDR2 SFDVKD. V was shortened by 5 bases and J by 7 bases, with 7 bases between the two germline ends. This chain connects TRBV24-1 to TRBJ2-2, with D uncertain. The source is an adult woman with Graves' ophthalmopathy. The sample taken for sequencing was peripheral blood. The DNA of the CDR3 is TGTGCCACCAGTGGGCTGAGCGGGGAGCTGTTTTTT. It codes for CATSGLSGELFF.